This TCR beta chain was identified during a study of blood T cell repertoires in COVID-19 (dated by TCRdb to 2019 to 2021). General notes on the study: The collaborator samples originated in the United States, Italy and Spain and spanned the acute and convalescent phases of COVID-19. The prospective study material was composed of cDNA or gDNA derived from T cells, B-cell-depleted T cells, or PBMCs. The dataset comprised deeply sampled blood TCRbeta repertoires from subjects exposed to, actively infected with, or recovered from COVID-19. The repertoires were released in a freely available public database meant as a resource for research on the immune response to SARS-CoV-2. The samples were drawn from the first 160 participants of the ongoing ImmuneRACE study and from 1,254 subjects provided by 6 global collaborators. Sample metadata almost always included a de-identified subject ID, COVID-19 status, age in years and sex. HLA class I and class II types, where available, came from metadata supplied by the sample provider rather than from assay-based typing. Results the study describes overall, beyond this receptor: How much clinical and demographic metadata was included differed by source and by participant, and the metadata was provided uncurated.

The immunoSEQ Assay, a bias-controlled multiplex PCR, was used to amplify TCRbeta CDR3 regions from genomic DNA. The original pipeline was this. The number of nucleated cells in each sample was estimated by amplification of reference gene primers within the assay. To quantify the absolute abundance of each unique TCRbeta CDR3 rearrangement, sequence reads were collapsed and filtered. For each sample, productive Simpson clonality was calculated as the square root of Simpson's diversity index over productive rearrangements. The source is immuneACCESS, and TCRdb retained only in-frame sequences with V and J called. Part of the clones is not carried over; for the studies checked, unresolved V genes explain less than half of this, and the remainder is unexplained. From that table come the V and J calls and clone size; the DNA was used to work out D and trimming. The sample contains around 300,000 clones, 80% to 90% of them found a single time. The top ten clonotypes cover over 4.5% of the sample.

Worth noting for this clone: No cognate antigen has been identified for it. It has no much larger one-base neighbor in the sample; base qualities were not kept.

The CDR1 and CDR2 encoded by the germline V gene are SGHRS and YFSETQ. The CDR3 measures 13 amino acids from cysteine to phenylalanine. Kept here is only the CDR3 DNA, which spans 39 bases and is read in frame from base 1. The V and J ends are trimmed by 3 bases and 0 bases, leaving 7 bases between them. Participants in the prospective study were enrolled through a virtual design, were aged about 18 to 90 years, and lived in some 24 United States geographic areas. In the prospective study, cohorts were assigned on the basis of participant-reported clinical history obtained from a screening survey and a study questionnaire. Recovered participants in ImmuneRACE Cohort 3 were defined as having two consecutive negative NP/OP PCR tests, clearance from a healthcare professional, or resolution of symptoms. Each participant in the prospective study had whole blood, serum and a nasopharyngeal or oropharyngeal swab collected by mobile phlebotomists. Participants in the prospective study had the option to provide additional blood draws and questionnaires over an approximately 2-month period. Before DNA extraction, prospective study blood samples were shipped either frozen or at room temperature.

Sample: PBMCs or T cells enriched from blood (not recorded which). The V gene is TRBV5-1 and the J gene is TRBJ2-7, with an unclear D gene assignment. The clonotype was recovered from a man aged 30 to 45 who had recovered from COVID-19. The nucleotides read TGCGCCAGCAGCTGGTCCAGCTCCTACGAGCAGTACTTC. It specifies CASSWSSSYEQYF. Supplemented by the reference TRBV5-1 and TRBJ2-7 proteins around the CDR3, the complete variable domain is KAGVTQTPRYLIKTRGQQVTLSCSPISGHRSVSWYQQTPGQGLQFLFEYFSETQRNKGNFPGRFSGRQFSNSRSEMNVSTLELGDSALYLCASSWSSSYEQYFGPGTRLTVT.